This T cell receptor beta chain was observed in a study of T cell repertoires in cytomegalovirus infection. The wider study: Indications of both CMV infection and matching HLA type were provided by public TCR beta signatures.

Whole-study results and caveats: Dominant in the ex vivo response were TCR beta clonotypes restricted by HLA-C and specific for CMV.

TCRdb recomputed calls from the reads with MiXCR, one row per CDR3 protein. The sample records 110,000 to 150,000 distinct CDR3 sequences, about 6% being singletons. The table lists this clonotype with many counts. Its target is not known. The clonotype was recovered from a human donor in good health (CMV status not recorded). Some clones in this sample may be carry-over from other donors' samples. Sequenced: PBMCs.

In DNA form, the CDR3 reads TGTGCCAGCAGTTTATTTATCCGAGGGAGTGGTGAAAAACTGTTTTTT. Amino acids: CASSLFIRGSGEKLFF. The chain couples TRBV28 to TRBJ1-4; the D is unclear. The CDR3 sequence is 16 residues long. Trimming pared 1 base from V and 7 bases from J, leaving 16 bases between. Germline V gives CDR1 MDHEN, CDR2 SYDVKM.